This T cell receptor beta chain emerged from a study of blood T cell repertoires in COVID-19. Data came from immunoSEQ multiplex PCR; TCRdb stores just in-frame clones and leaves some out. The table lists around 260,000 clones, under 90% of them singletons. The germline V and J ends were trimmed by 9 bases and 4 bases, with 19 bases remaining between them. The germline gives CDR1 LNHDA, CDR2 SQIVND (reference sequence). The CDR3 is 15 amino acids. The sequencing input was peripheral blood. The TCR comes from a woman aged 50 to 60 who had recovered from COVID-19. The chain links TRBV19 to TRBJ1-5, with D unclear. The CDR3 is CARRSLHGRNQPQHF. CDR3 nucleotides: TGTGCCAGGAGGAGCCTACACGGGAGGAATCAGCCCCAGCATTTT.